This T cell receptor beta chain came from a study of metastatic and nonmetastatic thyroid tumors. As for the study in general: Across peripheral blood and tumor or nodule tissue samples taken from malignant and benign thyroid patients, the repertoires were compared with one another.

This CDR3 contains 14 residues. The germline V gene encodes CDR1 SGHRS and CDR2 YFSETQ. This clone was detected only a few times. Its antigen is as yet unknown. One junction end disagrees with the germline gene, perhaps due to a read error. Additional DNA sequences in this sample encode the identical CDR3. In the original analysis: A papillary thyroid cancer distant-metastasis classifier was built from CDR3 differences across clinicopathological groups. TCRdb re-clonotyped the PCR reads through MiXCR. TCRdb, not the authors, supplied the V and J calls. The repertoire holds some 64,000 clones, with under 5% as singletons. Study results and caveats: Reports indicated that malignant thyroid tumors showed significantly higher TCR beta diversity than benign nodules did, in blood and tumor.

Thyroid surgery took place with no prior treatment in any patient. This chain connects TRBV5-1 to TRBJ2-3; tentatively, D is TRBD1 (5 bases). What was sequenced was blood. This receptor was obtained from a female donor with papillary thyroid cancer or a benign thyroid nodule (not recorded which). Some clones in this sample may be carry-over from other donors' samples. CDR3: CASSLEPRADTQYF. The CDR3 DNA reads as TGCGCCAGCAGCTTAGAGCCCAGGGCAGATACTCAGTATTTT.